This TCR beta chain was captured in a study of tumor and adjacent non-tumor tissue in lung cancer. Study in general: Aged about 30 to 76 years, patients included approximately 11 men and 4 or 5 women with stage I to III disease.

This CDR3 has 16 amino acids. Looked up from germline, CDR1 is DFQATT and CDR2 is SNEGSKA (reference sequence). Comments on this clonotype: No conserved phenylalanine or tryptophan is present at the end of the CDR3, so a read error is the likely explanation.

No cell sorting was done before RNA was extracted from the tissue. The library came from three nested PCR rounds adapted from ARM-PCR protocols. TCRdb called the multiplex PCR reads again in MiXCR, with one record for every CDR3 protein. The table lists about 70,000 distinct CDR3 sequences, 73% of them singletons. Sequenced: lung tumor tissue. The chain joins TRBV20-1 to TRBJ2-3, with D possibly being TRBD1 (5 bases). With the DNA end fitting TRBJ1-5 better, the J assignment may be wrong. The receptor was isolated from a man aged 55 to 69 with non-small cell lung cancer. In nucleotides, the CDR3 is TGCAGTGCCCAAGGGGCTAGCGGGAGGGCCGCGGATGCGCAGCATTTG. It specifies CSAQGASGRAADAQHL.